This entry lists 9 T cell receptor beta chains sequenced from one sample in a study of cytomegalovirus exposure and HLA in healthy donors. Profiled with immunoSEQ multiplex PCR; TCRdb holds only in-frame clones, not every one. The sample has hundreds of thousands of clones, around 87% seen once. Input material: PBMCs. These receptors came from a man aged 18 to 29 in good health and CMV-seronegative.

V is TRBV14 and J is TRBJ2-7, with D possibly TRBD2 on 7 matching bases. Trimming cost V 6 bases and J 5 bases, with 17 bases left between them. The CDR3 runs to 14 residues. The germline V gene has CDR1 SGHDN and CDR2 FVKESK. The CDR3 here is CASSLLGGGHEQYF. Here the CDR3 DNA reads TGTGCCAGCAGTCTCCTGGGCGGGGGCCACGAGCAGTACTTC. Using reference TRBV14 and TRBJ2-7 for the parts outside the CDR3, the full variable domain is EAGVTQFPSHSVIEKGQTVTLRCDPISGHDNLYWYRRVMGKEIKFLLHFVKESKQDESGMPNNRFLAERTGGTYSTLKVQPAELEDSGVYFCASSLLGGGHEQYFGPGTRLTVT.

This clone was recorded only once. This rearrangement joins TRBV5-1 to TRBJ2-7; 9 positions match TRBD2. Germline values: CDR1 SGHRS, CDR2 YFSETQ. Unmatched junction bases numbered 6, after V lost 0 bases and J lost 5 bases. The CDR3 runs to 15 residues. CDR3 in amino acids: CASSLDGTSSNEQYF. The CDR3 DNA reads TGCGCCAGCAGCTTGGACGGGACTAGCAGTAACGAGCAGTACTTC.

The chain carries TRBV19 and TRBJ1-6; 7 bases fit TRBD1. The CDR3 has 18 amino acids. Germline values: CDR1 LNHDA, CDR2 SQIVND (reference sequence). V shed 9 bases, J shed 9 bases, and the junction held 23 bases outside the gene matches. The DNA for the CDR3 is TGTGCCAGCCTTTTCTTAGGACAGGAACGGCCTTTGGGTTCACCCCTCCACTTT. Translating gives CASLFLGQERPLGSPLHF.

This chain uses TRBV6-5 with TRBJ1-2; D may be TRBD1 (5 bases). In germline, CDR1 is MNHEY, CDR2 SVGAGI. With 2 bases removed from V and 7 bases from J, the gap between germline ends came to 17 bases. The CDR3 has 15 residues. The CDR3, as DNA: TGTGCCAGCAGTTACACCCTACAGGTGCAGAGTGGCTACACCTTC. The encoded protein is CASSYTLQVQSGYTF.

This clone was counted between two and nine times. The rearrangement joins TRBV4-3 to TRBJ1-4; 7 bases align to TRBD1. The CDR3 loop spans 13 amino acids. In germline, CDR1 is LGHNA, CDR2 YSLEER. With 0 bases clipped from V and 8 bases from J, the junction kept 0 bases outside the gene matches. DNA of the CDR3: TGCGCCAGCAGCCAAGAAGGGGGCGAAAAACTGTTTTTT. Encoded protein: CASSQEGGEKLFF.

The rearrangement uses TRBV15 and TRBJ1-4; D is perhaps TRBD1 (5 bases). This CDR3 region has 15 residues. V dropped 0 bases and J dropped 3 bases, with 8 bases sitting between them. Germline V CDR1 and CDR2: LNHNV, YYDKDF (reference sequence). For the CDR3, the DNA is TGTGCCACCAGCAGAGATCGGGGGGCTAATGAAAAACTGTTTTTT. Translating it yields CATSRDRGANEKLFF.

The gene calls are TRBV18 and TRBJ2-7, with 10 bases matching TRBD1. The V and J ends lost 4 bases and 3 bases, in that order; junction bases with no gene match: 9. This CDR3 is 16 amino acids long. Germline CDR1 reads KGHSH; CDR2 reads LQKENI. The CDR3 nucleotides read TGTGCCAGCTCACGACCCCGGGACAGGGGCGTCTACGAGCAGTACTTC. It specifies CASSRPRDRGVYEQYF. Filled out from reference TRBV18 and TRBJ2-7, the complete variable domain reads NAGVMQNPRHLVRRRGQEARLRCSPMKGHSHVYWYRQLPEEGLKFMVYLQKENIIDESGMPKERFSAEFPKEGPSILRIQQVVRGDSAAYFCASSRPRDRGVYEQYFGPGTRLTVT.

J is TRBJ2-7 and V is TRBV10-3; maybe TRBD1 (6 bases). CDR1 and CDR2 (germline): ENHRY, SYGVKD. The CDR3 is 14 amino acids. Trimming took off 3 bases at V and 3 bases at J, with 12 bases between the two ends. The CDR3 bases are TGTGCCATCAGTGAAAGCCGGGACATCTACGAGCAGTACTTC. Its protein product is CAISESRDIYEQYF.

V gene TRBV10-2 combines with J gene TRBJ1-1; a possible D gene is TRBD1 (5 bases). V was clipped by 7 bases and J by 2 bases, with 11 bases between them. Per germline, CDR1 WSHSY and CDR2 SAAADI. This CDR3 is 13 amino acids long. This chain's CDR3 is CASMGLKNTEAFF. The CDR3 DNA reads TGCGCCAGCATGGGACTCAAAAACACTGAAGCTTTCTTT.